This T cell receptor beta chain was sequenced in a study of T cells in localized non-small cell lung cancer. A note on this clone: Its cognate antigen is unknown.

CDR1 and CDR2 from the germline V gene are LGHNA and YNFKEQ. CDR3 length equals 15 residues. V lost 1 base, J lost 3 bases, and 12 bases lay in between. Study-wide points: When the top 100 tumor clones were examined, a median roughly 62 of them also appeared in the adjacent lung, which was paired and uninvolved. Adjacent uninvolved lung tissue had the highest T cell clonality, exceeding tumor.

The assay was immunoSEQ multiplex PCR, and TCRdb's table has in-frame clones only and misses some. The sample shows 23,000 or so clones, 85% to 90% of them seen only once. This receptor was identified in a woman aged 35-75 years with stage I lung adenocarcinoma. The J gene is TRBJ1-1, the V gene TRBV4-2, with D possibly matching TRBD1 (5 bases). Sequenced here: peripheral blood, sampled before any cancer treatment. The CDR3 nucleotides read TGTGCCAGCAGCCAAGCTCAATGGGGGGACACTGAAGCTTTCTTT. Its translation: CASSQAQWGDTEAFF.